Listed here are 6 T cell receptor beta chains from one sample, sequenced in a study of patients and donors after allogeneic stem cell transplantation. TCRdb called the RT-PCR reads again in MiXCR, with one record for every CDR3 protein. The sample lists roughly 960,000 distinct CDR3 sequences, 15% to 20% seen once, with roughly 6.4% in the top ten. Sequencing used blood, either unsorted or a sorted T cell fraction (not recorded which). Receptor source: a human donor who was either an allogeneic HSCT recipient or a stem cell or donor lymphocyte infusion donor (not recorded which). It is not recorded whose cells these are; they may come from a transplant donor.

V usage is TRBV3-1 and J usage is TRBJ1-1; TRBD1 might be the D (5 bases). The germline CDR1 and CDR2 sequences are LGHDT and YNNKEL (reference sequence). The germline V and J ends were trimmed by 6 bases and 4 bases, with 12 bases remaining between them. The CDR3 consists of 13 residues. The CDR3 nucleotides are TGTGCCAGCAGGGACGGGGGTGGCACTGAAGCTTTCTTT. It specifies CASRDGGGTEAFF.

This clonotype has more than one count but fewer than ten. The V call is TRBV20-1, the J call TRBJ1-1; tentative D call: TRBD1 (5 bases). Germline V lookup: CDR1 DFQATT, CDR2 SNEGSKA (reference sequence). Between the trimmed V and J ends, which lost 0 bases and 0 bases, there was a span of 14 bases. The CDR3 has 16 amino acids. CDR3: CSAREGGEGLNTEAFF. CDR3 bases: TGCAGTGCTAGAGAGGGGGGGGAGGGACTGAACACTGAAGCTTTCTTT.

This clonotype was seen a handful of times. The chain employs TRBV20-1 and TRBJ1-5; 10 bases line up with TRBD1. CDR3 length equals 15 residues. The junction had 6 bases not matched to a gene; V was cut back by 1 base and J by 6 bases. Germline CDR1 and CDR2: DFQATT and SNEGSKA (reference sequence). The DNA of the CDR3 is TGCAGTGCTAGAGTGCGTCGGGACAGGGGTCAGCCCCAGCATTTT. This encodes CSARVRRDRGQPQHF.

This clonotype was detected a few times. The V and J genes are TRBV3-1 and TRBJ1-1; unclear D gene. In germline, CDR1 is LGHDT, CDR2 YNNKEL (reference sequence). The CDR3 sequence is 17 residues long. Trimming stripped 1 base from V and 6 bases from J, with 21 bases between. The CDR3 region is CASSQVGEGRLRAEAFF. CDR3 sequence (DNA): TGTGCCAGCAGCCAAGTCGGGGAAGGGAGGTTGAGAGCTGAAGCTTTCTTT. The full variable domain, with the rest looked up from reference TRBV3-1 and TRBJ1-1, is DTAVSQTPKYLVTQMGNDKSIKCEQNLGHDTMYWYKQDSKKFLKIMFSYNNKELIINETVPNRFSPKSPDKAHLNLHINSLELGDSAVYFCASSQVGEGRLRAEAFFGQGTRLTVV.

The rearrangement uses TRBV10-3 and TRBJ2-3; TRBD2 matches 10 bases. The germline V gene has CDR1 ENHRY and CDR2 SYGVKD. This CDR3 has 14 amino acids. The junction had 4 bases not matched to a gene; V was cut back by 9 bases and J by 1 base. For the CDR3, the DNA is TGTGCCATAGCGGGGGGGCGCGGCACAGATACGCAGTATTTT. The encoded protein is CAIAGGRGTDTQYF.

The rearrangement uses TRBV7-3 and TRBJ1-1; D uncertain. The V end lost 5 bases, the J end lost 4 bases, and 17 bases lay between the germline ends. The CDR3 runs to 15 residues. CDR1 and CDR2 (germline): SGHTA, FQGTGA. The CDR3 coding sequence is TGTGCCAGCAGCCCACAACCCTCAGGAGGCACTGAAGCTTTCTTT. Translation gives CASSPQPSGGTEAFF.